These 16 T cell receptor beta chains originate from one sample sequenced in a study of CD8+CD57+ T cells in acquired aplastic anemia (dated by TCRdb to the late 2010s). Data came from an Illumina HiSeq 2000. Profiling of TCR beta VDJ combinations and CDR3 sequences used genomic DNA as the template. TCRdb trimmed the raw reads at Q25, called clones with MiXCR and kept productive beta chains. CDR3 protein sequences are deduplicated, and each keeps its most common genes and DNA. A total of some 280,000 distinct CDR3 sequences appear in this sample, about 56% of them only once. Less than 9.5% of the sample is in the top ten clones. The sequenced material came from sorted CD4+, CD8+, or CD8+CD57+ T cells (not recorded which) from PBMCs. Receptor source: a human donor with severe aplastic anemia or a healthy control (not recorded which).

This sequence joins TRBV7-6 and TRBJ2-6, with D possibly matching TRBD1 (5 bases). The ends were cut back, 11 bases at V and 0 bases at J, with 8 bases in the middle. Germline V CDR1 and CDR2: SGHVS, FNYEAQ. The CDR3 covers 13 residues. CDR3 protein: CAVGDSGANVLTF. CDR3 DNA: TGTGCCGTAGGGGACTCTGGGGCCAACGTCCTGACTTTC.

With regard to this clonotype: An end of the junction differs from the germline gene, which may be a read error. The chain is built from TRBV10-1 and TRBJ2-3; 13 bases map to TRBD2. Germline V CDR1 and CDR2: WNHNN, SYGVQD (reference sequence). This CDR3 spans 17 amino acids. CDR3 sequence: CASSVAGTSGTQDTQYF. The CDR3 region has the DNA TGTGCCAGCAGCGTAGCTGGGACTAGCGGGACTCAGGATACGCAGTATTTT.

This clonotype occurred many times. The chain is built from TRBV5-6 and TRBJ1-5; D is ambiguous. The CDR3 is made up of 15 amino acids. Germline V gene data show CDR1 as SGHDT and CDR2 as YYEEEE. The V end was cut by 0 bases, the J end by 0 bases, with 7 bases between. The CDR3 DNA follows: TGTGCCAGCAGCTTGGAGGGTTATAGCAATCAGCCCCAGCATTTT. Translated: CASSLEGYSNQPQHF.

On this clonotype: Given a much more abundant clone one base away, this may be a read error. The V and J genes are TRBV3-1 and TRBJ1-2; 7 bases agree with TRBD1. After removal of 7 bases from V and 12 bases from J, the junction contained 8 bases not matched to a gene. CDR1 and CDR2 (germline): LGHDT, YNNKEL (reference sequence). The CDR3 covers 11 residues. CDR3 bases: TGTGCCAGCATCCGAAGGGACAGCCACACCTTC. Encoded protein: CASIRRDSHTF.

The rearrangement uses TRBV7-6 and TRBJ2-5; perhaps TRBD2 as D (6 bases). V was pared by 1 base and J by 5 bases, with 11 bases between. The germline gives CDR1 SGHVS, CDR2 FNYEAQ. CDR3 size: 14 residues. CDR3: CASSLGLVGETQYF. The CDR3 bases are TGTGCCAGCAGCTTAGGACTAGTGGGCGAGACCCAGTACTTC.

The chain carries TRBV7-3 and TRBJ1-3, with D possibly TRBD1 on 6 matching bases. The germline CDR1 and CDR2 sequences are SGHTA and FQGTGA. Trimming took 5 bases from V and 7 from J, leaving 15 bases between them. This CDR3 contains 14 residues. The CDR3 bases are TGTGCCAGCAGCGAAATCGACAGGATGAACACCATATATTTT. Its protein is CASSEIDRMNTIYF.

This clonotype was seen repeatedly, ten times or more. V gene TRBV12-3 or TRBV12-4 combines with J gene TRBJ1-4, with 7 bases lining up with TRBD1. Trimming took 5 bases from V and 3 from J; bases not matched to a gene: 6. The CDR3 extends over 15 amino acids. DNA of the CDR3: TGTGCCAGCAGTCCGAAGACAGGGCCTAATGAAAAACTGTTTTTT. Its translation: CASSPKTGPNEKLFF.

The V and J genes are TRBV7-3 and TRBJ2-2; D is perhaps TRBD2 (6 bases). Germline CDR1 reads SGHTA; CDR2 reads FQGTGA. The CDR3 runs to 16 residues. V was shortened by 1 base and J by 6 bases, with 15 bases between the two germline ends. The chain's CDR3 is CASSLNGGAVSGELFF. The CDR3 DNA follows: TGTGCCAGCAGCTTAAATGGAGGGGCGGTTTCCGGGGAGCTGTTTTTT.

In this sample, this clonotype turned up many times. The chain employs TRBV20-1 and TRBJ1-4, with 8 positions matching TRBD1. In germline, CDR1 is DFQATT, CDR2 SNEGSKA (reference sequence). V lost 5 bases to trimming and J lost 7 bases; unmatched junction nucleotides: 6. The CDR3 length is 13 residues. The CDR3 nucleotides are TGCAGTGCTCCCGACAGGGGCGGTGAAAAACTGTTTTTT. Protein product: CSAPDRGGEKLFF.

The V call is TRBV5-4, the J call TRBJ2-5, with unresolved D. From germline, CDR1 is SGHNT and CDR2 YYREEE (reference sequence). The CDR3 sequence is 13 residues long. V lost 6 bases to trimming and J lost 4 bases, with 13 bases between them. The CDR3 DNA follows: TGTGCCAGCACCGCGACCCGGCGAGAGACCCAGTACTTC. Its translation: CASTATRRETQYF.

This clonotype was recorded many times. The genes are TRBV19 and TRBJ2-7; a weak D match, TRBD2 (7 bases). The V end lost 4 bases, the J end lost 2 bases, and 15 bases lay between the germline ends. The germline gives CDR1 LNHDA, CDR2 SQIVND (reference sequence). The CDR3 contains 15 residues. The CDR3 is CASSKKGGGAYEQYF. The CDR3 nucleotides read TGTGCCAGTAGTAAAAAGGGGGGGGGGGCCTACGAGCAGTACTTC.

This clonotype was recorded many times. The chain carries TRBV20-1 and TRBJ1-3, with D tentatively TRBD1 (5 bases). CDR1 is DFQATT and CDR2 is SNEGSKA in the germline V gene (reference sequence). V lost 3 bases to trimming and J lost 1 base, with 10 bases between them. The CDR3 is 14 residues long. CDR3 sequence: CSASVRGSGNTIYF. As DNA, the CDR3 is TGCAGTGCTAGCGTCCGGGGGTCTGGAAACACCATATATTTT.

This clonotype was found many times. The chain combines TRBV30 with TRBJ1-6, with TRBD1 matching over 7 bases. CDR1 is GTSNPN, CDR2 SVGIG, per germline (reference sequence). This CDR3 contains 13 residues. V dropped 4 bases and J dropped 7; count of bases not matched to a gene: 4. CDR3 region: CAWKGGGNSPLHF. CDR3 coding DNA: TGTGCCTGGAAAGGGGGCGGGAATTCACCCCTCCACTTT.

This rearrangement joins TRBV7-6 to TRBJ1-1; the D is unclear. V was trimmed by 5 bases and J by 8 bases, leaving 12 bases between them. The CDR3 extends over 12 amino acids. CDR1 SGHVS and CDR2 FNYEAQ come from the germline V gene. The CDR3: CASSTLGREAFF. The CDR3 nucleotides read TGTGCCAGCAGCACATTAGGGAGGGAAGCTTTCTTT.

This clonotype came up many times. The DNA for the CDR3 is TGTGCCAGCAGCTTGGGGGACAGGGGGCCCCTAGAGCAGTACTTC. Translated: CASSLGDRGPLEQYF. The rearrangement links TRBV5-6 to TRBJ2-7; 12 bases fit TRBD1. The CDR3 loop spans 15 amino acids. Per the germline V gene, CDR1 is SGHDT and CDR2 is YYEEEE. With V trimmed by 0 bases and J by 7 bases, 5 bases remained unmatched.

This clonotype showed up many times. V is TRBV10-3 and J is TRBJ1-5; 8 bases agree with TRBD1. The CDR3 covers 14 residues. The V gene's germline CDR1 is ENHRY and CDR2 SYGVKD. The trim removed 6 bases at V and 8 bases at J, leaving 9 bases unmatched. CDR3 DNA: TGTGCCATCAGAAGTTCAGGGGGCGAAGAGCCCCAGCATTTT. This translates into CAIRSSGGEEPQHF.